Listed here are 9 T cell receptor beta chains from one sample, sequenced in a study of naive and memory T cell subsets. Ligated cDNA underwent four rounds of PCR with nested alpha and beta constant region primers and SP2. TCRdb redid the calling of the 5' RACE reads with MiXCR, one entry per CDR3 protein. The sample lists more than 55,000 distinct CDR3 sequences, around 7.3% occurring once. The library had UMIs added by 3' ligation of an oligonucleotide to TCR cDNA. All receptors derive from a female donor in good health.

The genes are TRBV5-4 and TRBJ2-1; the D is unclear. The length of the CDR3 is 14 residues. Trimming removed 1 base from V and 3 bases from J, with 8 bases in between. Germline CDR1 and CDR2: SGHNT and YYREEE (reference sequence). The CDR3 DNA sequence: TGTGCCAGCAGCTTGAGGAGCAGCTACAATGAGCAGTTCTTC. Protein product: CASSLRSSYNEQFF.

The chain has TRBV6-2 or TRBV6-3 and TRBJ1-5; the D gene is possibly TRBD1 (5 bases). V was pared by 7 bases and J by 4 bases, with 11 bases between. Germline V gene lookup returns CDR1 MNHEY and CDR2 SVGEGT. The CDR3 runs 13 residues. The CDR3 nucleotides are TGTGCCAGCAATCAGGGTTATAATCAGCCCCAGCATTTT. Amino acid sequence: CASNQGYNQPQHF.

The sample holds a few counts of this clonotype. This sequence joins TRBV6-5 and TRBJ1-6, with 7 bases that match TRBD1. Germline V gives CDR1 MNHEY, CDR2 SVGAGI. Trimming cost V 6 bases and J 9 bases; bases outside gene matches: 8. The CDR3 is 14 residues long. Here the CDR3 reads CASRLQGIGSPLHF. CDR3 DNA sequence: TGTGCCAGCAGACTACAGGGGATCGGTTCACCCCTCCACTTT.

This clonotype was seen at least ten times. The CDR3 DNA sequence: TGTGCCAGCAGTTTCGGGGGCTCCGGAAACACCATATATTTT. The encoded protein is CASSFGGSGNTIYF. The chain couples TRBV12-3 or TRBV12-4 to TRBJ1-3; possible D gene TRBD1, 6 bases. The length of the CDR3 is 14 residues. V dropped 3 bases and J dropped 4 bases, with 10 bases sitting between them.

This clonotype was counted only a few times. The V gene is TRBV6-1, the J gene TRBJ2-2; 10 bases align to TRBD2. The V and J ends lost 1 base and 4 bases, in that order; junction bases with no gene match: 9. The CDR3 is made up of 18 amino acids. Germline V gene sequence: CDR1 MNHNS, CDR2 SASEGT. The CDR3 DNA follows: TGTGCCAGCAGTGAAGTCAGCGGGGGGGGGTCGGGCACCGGGGAGCTGTTTTTT. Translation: CASSEVSGGGSGTGELFF.

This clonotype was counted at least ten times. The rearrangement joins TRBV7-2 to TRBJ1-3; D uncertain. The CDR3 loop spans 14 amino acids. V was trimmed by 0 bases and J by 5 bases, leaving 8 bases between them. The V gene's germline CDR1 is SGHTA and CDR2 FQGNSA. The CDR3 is CASSLASGRNTIYF. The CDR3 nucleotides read TGTGCCAGCAGCTTAGCTTCAGGTCGAAACACCATATATTTT.

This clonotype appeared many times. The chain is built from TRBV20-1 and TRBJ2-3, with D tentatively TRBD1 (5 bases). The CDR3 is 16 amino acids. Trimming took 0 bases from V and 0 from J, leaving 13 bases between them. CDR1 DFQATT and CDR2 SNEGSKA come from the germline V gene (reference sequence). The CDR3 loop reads CSARDRVTTSTDTQYF. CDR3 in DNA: TGCAGTGCTAGAGACAGGGTTACTACTAGCACAGATACGCAGTATTTT.

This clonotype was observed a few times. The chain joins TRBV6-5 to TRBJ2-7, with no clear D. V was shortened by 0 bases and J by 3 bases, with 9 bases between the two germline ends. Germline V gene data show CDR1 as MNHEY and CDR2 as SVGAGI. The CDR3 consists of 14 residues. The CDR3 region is CASSYSLASYEQYF. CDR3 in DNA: TGTGCCAGCAGTTACTCGCTTGCCAGCTACGAGCAGTACTTC.

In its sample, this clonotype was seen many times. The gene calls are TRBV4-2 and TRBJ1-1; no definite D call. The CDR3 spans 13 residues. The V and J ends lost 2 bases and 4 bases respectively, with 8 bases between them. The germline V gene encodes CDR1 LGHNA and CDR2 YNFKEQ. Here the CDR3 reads CASSQHQVTEAFF. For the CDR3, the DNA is TGTGCCAGCAGCCAACACCAGGTCACTGAAGCTTTCTTT.